What follows is one TCR beta chain and its context. The antigen is not known. Produced via immunoSEQ multiplex PCR; TCRdb's table is partial and in-frame only. The sample lists around 120,000 clones; roughly 92% were seen once. This entry belongs to a study of T cell responses to AZD1222 COVID-19 vaccine. General study points: White British people made up most donors, females outnumbered males, and clonal diversity was possibly underestimated. No repertoire was sampled before or during the peak T cell response, only after it. Only six AZD1222 recipients tested seropositive at baseline.

The germline gives CDR1 LGHNA, CDR2 YSLEER. The CDR3 extends over 13 amino acids. Trimming took 1 base from V and 4 from J, leaving 5 bases between them. Pooling of second doses given at about 4 or about 12 weeks was done. The chain links TRBV4-3 to TRBJ1-5; no firm D call. The source was peripheral blood, collected 28 days after the second AZD1222 dose. The sequence came from an adult who received the AZD1222 COVID-19 vaccine. The CDR3, as DNA: TGCGCCAGCAGCCAAGGCCCTAATCAGCCCCAGCATTTT. Encoded protein: CASSQGPNQPQHF.